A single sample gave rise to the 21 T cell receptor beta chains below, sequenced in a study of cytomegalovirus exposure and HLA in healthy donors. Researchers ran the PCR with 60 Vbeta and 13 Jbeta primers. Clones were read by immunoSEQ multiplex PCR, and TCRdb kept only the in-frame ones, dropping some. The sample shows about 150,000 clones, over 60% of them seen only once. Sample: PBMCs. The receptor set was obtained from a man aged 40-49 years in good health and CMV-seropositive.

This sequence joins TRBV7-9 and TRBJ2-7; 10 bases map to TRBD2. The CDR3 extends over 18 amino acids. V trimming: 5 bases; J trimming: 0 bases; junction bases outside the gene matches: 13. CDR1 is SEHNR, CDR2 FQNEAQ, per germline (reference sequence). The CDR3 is CASSLRVSGRLSSYEQYF. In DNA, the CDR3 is TGTGCCAGCAGCCTAAGGGTTAGCGGGAGGCTGAGCTCCTACGAGCAGTACTTC.

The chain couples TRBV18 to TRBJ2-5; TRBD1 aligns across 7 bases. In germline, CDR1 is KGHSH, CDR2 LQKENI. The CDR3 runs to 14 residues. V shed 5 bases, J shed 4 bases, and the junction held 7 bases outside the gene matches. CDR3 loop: CASSDRQGRETQYF. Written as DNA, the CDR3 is TGTGCCAGCTCAGACCGACAGGGCAGAGAGACCCAGTACTTC.

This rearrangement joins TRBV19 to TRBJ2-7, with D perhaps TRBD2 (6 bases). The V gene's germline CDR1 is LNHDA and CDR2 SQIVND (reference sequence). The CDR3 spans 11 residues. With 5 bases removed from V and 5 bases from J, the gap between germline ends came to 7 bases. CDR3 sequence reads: CASSGGNEQYF. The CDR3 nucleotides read TGTGCCAGTAGTGGAGGGAACGAGCAGTACTTC.

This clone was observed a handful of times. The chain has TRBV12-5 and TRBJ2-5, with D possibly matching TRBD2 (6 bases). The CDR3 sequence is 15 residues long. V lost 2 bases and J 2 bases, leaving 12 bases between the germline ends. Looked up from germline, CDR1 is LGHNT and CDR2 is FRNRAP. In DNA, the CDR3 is TGTGCTAGTGGTTTGCGGATAGCGGAGCAAGAGACCCAGTACTTC. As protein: CASGLRIAEQETQYF. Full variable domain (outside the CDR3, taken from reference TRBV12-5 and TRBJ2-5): DARVTQTPRHKVTEMGQEVTMRCQPILGHNTVFWYRQTMMQGLELLAYFRNRAPLDDSGMPKDRFSAEMPDATLATLKIQPSEPRDSAVYFCASGLRIAEQETQYFGPGTRLLVL.

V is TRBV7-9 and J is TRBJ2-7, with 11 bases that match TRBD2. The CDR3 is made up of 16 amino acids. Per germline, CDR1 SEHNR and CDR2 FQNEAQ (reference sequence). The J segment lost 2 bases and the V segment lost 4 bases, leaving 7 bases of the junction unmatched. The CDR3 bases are TGTGCCAGCAGCTCCCGGACTAGCGGGCCTCCCTACGAGCAGTACTTC. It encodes CASSSRTSGPPYEQYF. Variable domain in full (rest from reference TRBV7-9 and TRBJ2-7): DTGVSQNPRHKITKRGQNVTFRCDPISEHNRLYWYRQTLGQGPEFLTYFQNEAQLEKSRLLSDRFSAERPKGSFSTLEIQRTEQGDSAMYLCASSSRTSGPPYEQYFGPGTRLTVT.

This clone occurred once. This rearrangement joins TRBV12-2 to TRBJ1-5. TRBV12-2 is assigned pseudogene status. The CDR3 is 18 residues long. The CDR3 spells CASRPTYGGARGNQPQHF. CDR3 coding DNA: TGTGCAAGTCGCCCTACATATGGCGGGGCGAGGGGCAATCAGCCCCAGCATTTT.

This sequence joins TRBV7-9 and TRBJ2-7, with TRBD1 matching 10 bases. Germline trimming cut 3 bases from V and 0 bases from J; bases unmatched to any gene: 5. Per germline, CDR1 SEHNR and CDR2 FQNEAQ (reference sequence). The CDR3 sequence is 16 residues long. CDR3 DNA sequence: TGTGCCAGCAGCTTTTGGACAGGGGGGAACTCCTACGAGCAGTACTTC. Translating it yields CASSFWTGGNSYEQYF. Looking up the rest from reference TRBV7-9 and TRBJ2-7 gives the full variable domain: DTGVSQNPRHKITKRGQNVTFRCDPISEHNRLYWYRQTLGQGPEFLTYFQNEAQLEKSRLLSDRFSAERPKGSFSTLEIQRTEQGDSAMYLCASSFWTGGNSYEQYFGPGTRLTVT.

CDR3 sequence reads: CASSFGSSGDNNEQFF. In DNA, the CDR3 is TGTGCCAGCAGCTTCGGTTCTAGCGGGGATAACAATGAGCAGTTCTTC. The chain joins TRBV7-6 to TRBJ2-1; the match to TRBD2 covers 9 bases. The germline gives CDR1 SGHVS, CDR2 FNYEAQ. The junction had 8 bases not matched to a gene; V was cut back by 3 bases and J by 5 bases. The length of the CDR3 is 16 residues.

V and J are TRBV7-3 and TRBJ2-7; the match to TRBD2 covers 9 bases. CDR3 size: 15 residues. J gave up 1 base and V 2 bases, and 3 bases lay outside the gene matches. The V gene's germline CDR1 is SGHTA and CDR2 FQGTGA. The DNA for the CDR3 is TGTGCCAGCAGCTTAGCGGGAGGGCCTTCCTACGAGCAGTACTTC. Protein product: CASSLAGGPSYEQYF.

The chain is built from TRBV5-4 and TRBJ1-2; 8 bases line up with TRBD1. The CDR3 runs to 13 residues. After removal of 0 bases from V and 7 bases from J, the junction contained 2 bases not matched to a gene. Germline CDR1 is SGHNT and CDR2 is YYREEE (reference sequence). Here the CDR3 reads CASSLAGGSGYTF. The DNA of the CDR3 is TGTGCCAGCAGCTTGGCAGGGGGCTCTGGCTACACCTTC.

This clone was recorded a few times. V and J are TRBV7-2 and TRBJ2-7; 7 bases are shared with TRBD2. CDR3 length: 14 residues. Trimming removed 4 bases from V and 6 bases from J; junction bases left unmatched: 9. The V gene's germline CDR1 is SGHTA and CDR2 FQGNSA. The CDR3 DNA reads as TGTGCCAGCAGCTCTCGGGCGGGAGCAGTCGAGCAGTACTTC. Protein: CASSSRAGAVEQYF.

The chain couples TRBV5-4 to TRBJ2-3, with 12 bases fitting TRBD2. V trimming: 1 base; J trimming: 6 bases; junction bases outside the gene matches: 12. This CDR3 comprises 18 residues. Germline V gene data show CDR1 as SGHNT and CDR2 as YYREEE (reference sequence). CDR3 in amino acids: CASSLTSGRSVPGDTQYF. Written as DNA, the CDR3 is TGTGCCAGCAGCTTGACTAGCGGGAGGTCGGTCCCAGGGGATACGCAGTATTTT.

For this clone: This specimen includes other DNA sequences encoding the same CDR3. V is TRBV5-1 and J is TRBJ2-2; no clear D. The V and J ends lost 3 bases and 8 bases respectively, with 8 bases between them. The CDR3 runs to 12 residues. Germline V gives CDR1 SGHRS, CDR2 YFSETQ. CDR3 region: CASSSGTGELFF. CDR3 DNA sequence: TGCGCCAGCAGCTCCGGTACTGGGGAGCTGTTTTTT.

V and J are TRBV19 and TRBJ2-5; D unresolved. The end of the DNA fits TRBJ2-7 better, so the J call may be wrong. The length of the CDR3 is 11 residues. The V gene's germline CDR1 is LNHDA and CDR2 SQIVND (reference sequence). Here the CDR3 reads CASSIVHEQYF. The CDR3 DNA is TGTGCCAGTAGTATAGTCCACGAGCAGTACTTC.

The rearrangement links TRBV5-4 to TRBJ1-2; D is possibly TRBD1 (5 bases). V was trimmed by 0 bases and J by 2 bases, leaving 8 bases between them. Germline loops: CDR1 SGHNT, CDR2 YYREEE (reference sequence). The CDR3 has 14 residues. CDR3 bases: TGTGCCAGCAGCTTGGTACAGGTGAACTATGGCTACACCTTC. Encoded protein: CASSLVQVNYGYTF.

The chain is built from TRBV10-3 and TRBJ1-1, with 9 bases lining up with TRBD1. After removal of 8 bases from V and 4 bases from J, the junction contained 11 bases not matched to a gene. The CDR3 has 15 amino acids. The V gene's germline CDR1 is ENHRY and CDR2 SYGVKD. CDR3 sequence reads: CAIRDRAFGGTEAFF. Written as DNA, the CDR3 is TGTGCCATCCGGGACAGGGCGTTCGGGGGCACTGAAGCTTTCTTT.

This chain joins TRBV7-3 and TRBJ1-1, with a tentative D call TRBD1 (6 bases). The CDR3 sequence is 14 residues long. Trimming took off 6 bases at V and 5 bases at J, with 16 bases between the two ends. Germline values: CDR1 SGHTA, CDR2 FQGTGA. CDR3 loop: CASRSTGLGTEAFF. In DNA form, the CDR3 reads TGTGCCAGCAGATCAACAGGGCTGGGGACTGAAGCTTTCTTT.

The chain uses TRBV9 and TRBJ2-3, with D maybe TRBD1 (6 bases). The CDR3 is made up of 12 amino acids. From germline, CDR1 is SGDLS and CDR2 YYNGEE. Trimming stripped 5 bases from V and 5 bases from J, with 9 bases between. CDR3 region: CASSETGDTQYF. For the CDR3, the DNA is TGTGCCAGCAGTGAGACAGGAGATACGCAGTATTTT. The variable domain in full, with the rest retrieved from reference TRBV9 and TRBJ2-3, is DSGVTQTPKHLITATGQRVTLRCSPRSGDLSVYWYQQSLDQGLQFLIQYYNGEERAKGNILERFSAQQFPDLHSELNLSSLELGDSALYFCASSETGDTQYFGPGTRLTVL.

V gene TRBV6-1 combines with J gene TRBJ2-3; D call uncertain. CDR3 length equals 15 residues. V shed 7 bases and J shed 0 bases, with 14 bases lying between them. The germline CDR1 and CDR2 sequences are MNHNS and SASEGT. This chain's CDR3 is CASTLAAVSTDTQYF. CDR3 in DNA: TGTGCCAGCACCCTCGCGGCGGTTAGCACAGATACGCAGTATTTT.

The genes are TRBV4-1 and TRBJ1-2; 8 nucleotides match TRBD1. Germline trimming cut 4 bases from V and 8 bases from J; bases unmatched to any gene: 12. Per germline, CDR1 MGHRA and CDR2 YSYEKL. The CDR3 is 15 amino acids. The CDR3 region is CASSPGDRQGIGYTF. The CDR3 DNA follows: TGCGCCAGCAGCCCCGGGGACAGACAGGGGATCGGCTACACCTTC.

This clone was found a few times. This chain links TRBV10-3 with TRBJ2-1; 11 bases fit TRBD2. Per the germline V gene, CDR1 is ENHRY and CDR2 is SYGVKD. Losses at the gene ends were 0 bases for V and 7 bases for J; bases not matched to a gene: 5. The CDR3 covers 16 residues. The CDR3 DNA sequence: TGTGCCATCAGTGAGTCGATACTAGCGGGAGATAATGAGCAGTTCTTC. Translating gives CAISESILAGDNEQFF.